This record covers a single T cell receptor beta chain. Its matching antigen is unknown. A far bigger clonotype differs at one base, so this is likely a read error. As to time point: newly diagnosed GD, antithyroid drugs for less than 3 months. The authors made the TCR library using RNA they extracted from PBMCs. This CDR3 has 13 amino acids. The germline CDR1 and CDR2 sequences are SNHLY and FYNNEI. The V end was cut by 4 bases, the J end by 7 bases, with 14 bases between. The data belong to a study of regulatory T cells in long-lasting Graves disease. On the study more broadly: Freshly diagnosed Graves' patients had used antithyroid drugs for under 3 months. Study findings and constraints: Persistent-disease Graves' patients showed less TCR diversity than new cases.

Library construction for TCR beta used iRepertoire HTBI primers and Arm-PCR of CDR3 regions. TCRdb used MiXCR to reprocess the multiplex PCR reads, holding one entry per CDR3 protein. The data contain about 440,000 distinct CDR3 sequences, about a sixth of them singletons. This sample also belongs to another study, concerning T cells in Graves' hyperthyroidism and ophthalmopathy. This second report adds: Researchers found most expanded thyroid clonotypes above 0.001 in blood as well.

The chain joins TRBV2 to TRBJ2-7; D remains ambiguous. This TCR was sampled from a woman in her 30s with Graves disease. This specimen consisted of peripheral blood mononuclear cells (PBMCs), obtained at new diagnosis, from a patient treated with antithyroid drugs. The CDR3 DNA sequence: TGTGCCAGCAGTGGAGGTTCCTACAATGAGCAGTACTTC. It translates to CASSGGSYNEQYF.